The clone carrying this T cell receptor (beta chain) was seen repeatedly, ten times or more. Its antigen is not known. CDR1 is MNHEY, CDR2 SVGAGI, per germline. The CDR3 runs 13 residues. V gave up 4 bases and J gave up 6 bases, with 13 bases separating them. A universal primer site was incorporated via template switching, and the cDNA contained unique molecular identifiers. TCRdb re-called the 5' RACE reads through MiXCR, storing one row per CDR3 protein. Of about 700,000 distinct CDR3 sequences listed, roughly 6% are singletons. This specimen comes from a study of identical twins. General study results and limits: Conclusions relied on cross-sectional statistical analysis, not following the same donors. Out-of-frame alpha sequences shared between twins exhibited an excess of low generation probability.

The sample was naive T cells sorted from blood. The origin of this receptor is a man in his late teens or twenties in good health. J is TRBJ2-7 and V is TRBV6-5; D might be TRBD2 (6 bases). The CDR3 sequence: CASSFGSFGEQYF. CDR3 nucleotides: TGTGCCAGCAGTTTCGGGAGTTTCGGCGAGCAGTACTTC.